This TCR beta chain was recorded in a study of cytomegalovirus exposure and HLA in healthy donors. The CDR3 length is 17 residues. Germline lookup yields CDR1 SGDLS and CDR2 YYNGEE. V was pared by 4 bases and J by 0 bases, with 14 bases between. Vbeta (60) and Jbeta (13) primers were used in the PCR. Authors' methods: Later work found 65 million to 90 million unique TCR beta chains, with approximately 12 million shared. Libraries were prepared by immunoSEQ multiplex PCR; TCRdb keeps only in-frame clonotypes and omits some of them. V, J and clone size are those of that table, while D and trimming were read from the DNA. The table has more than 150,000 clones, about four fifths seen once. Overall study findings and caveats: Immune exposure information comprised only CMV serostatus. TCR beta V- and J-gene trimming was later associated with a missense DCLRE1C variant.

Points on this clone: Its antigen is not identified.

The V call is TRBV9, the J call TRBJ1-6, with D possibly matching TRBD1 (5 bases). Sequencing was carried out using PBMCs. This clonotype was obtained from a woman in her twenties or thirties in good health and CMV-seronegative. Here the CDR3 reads CASSTRQTSSYNSPLHF. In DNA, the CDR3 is TGTGCCAGCAGCACCCGACAGACCAGCTCCTATAATTCACCCCTCCACTTT.